This T cell receptor beta chain was identified in a study of identical twins. Using its own MiXCR run on the 5' RACE reads, TCRdb lists one record per CDR3 protein. Among some 1,700,000 distinct CDR3 sequences, less than 40% were seen once, and the ten largest hold around 0.3%. This clonotype was picked up many times. The ends were cut back, 4 bases at V and 0 bases at J, with 6 bases in the middle. This CDR3 is built from 14 residues. The genes are TRBV12-3 or TRBV12-4 and TRBJ1-4; no clear D. The sequence came from a newborn girl in good health. Material: cord blood. CDR3 region: CASSYDATNEKLFF. As DNA, the CDR3 is TGTGCCAGCAGTTACGATGCAACTAATGAAAAACTGTTTTTT.